This T cell receptor (beta chain) was documented in a study of Ad26.COV2.S vaccination and SARS-CoV-2 variants. A remark on this clone: Its specificity is not known.

Study results and caveats: Assessments of TCR breadth and depth may have underestimated the total T cell responses.

Generated by immunoSEQ multiplex PCR, the TCRdb table keeps only in-frame clones and is missing some. The data hold some 520,000 clones, with around nine tenths observed a single time. The treatment here: 15 to 20 received Ad26.COV2.S at low or high dose, single or two shots; 5 received placebo; per-sample allocation not given. Samples analyzed were those drawn on day 63 after the first vaccine or placebo injection. The clonotype was recovered from a person aged 18-65 years who received the Ad26.COV2.S COVID-19 vaccine or a placebo. The source material was peripheral blood, sampled in a trial of Ad26.COV2.S vaccine versus placebo.

The CDR3 loop reads CASSSGLAGSNTGELFF. As DNA, the CDR3 is TGTGCCAGCAGCTCCGGACTAGCGGGGTCGAACACCGGGGAGCTGTTTTTT. The chain uses TRBV7-9 and TRBJ2-2, with 12 positions matching TRBD2. V was pared by 4 bases and J by 0 bases, with 3 bases of the junction left unmatched. CDR1 SEHNR and CDR2 FQNEAQ come from the germline V gene (reference sequence). The CDR3 spans 17 residues.